This is a list of T cell receptor beta chains from one sample in a study of human T cells and chemical hapten exposure. One entry per CDR3 protein results from TCRdb running MiXCR on the RACE reads. Of approximately 110,000 distinct CDR3 sequences in the sample, less than 45% were seen once. The material sequenced was whole blood, taken in connection with sensitization to the hapten diphenylcyclopropenone (DPC). Receptors originate from a man in his forties with alopecia areata. Some clones in this sample may be carry-over from other donors' samples. The CDR3 runs from the conserved cysteine through the conserved F or W. A D gene is named only where the DNA matches it firmly. Not every row has a clone size; where given, it reads once, few, many or a size class.

J,size,D,V,DNA,CDR3
TRBJ2-3,.,.,TRBV10-2,TGCGCCAGCAGTGCGGGAATTGGTACAGATACGCAGTATTTT,CASSAGIGTDTQYF
TRBJ1-1,.,.,TRBV7-9,TGTGCCAGCATCGGGGAGGAGGCTTTCTTT,CASIGEEAFF
TRBJ2-5,once,TRBD2,TRBV3-1,TGTGCCAGCAGCCAGCTAGTCCGGGAGGCGACTCAAGAGACCCAGTACTTC,CASSQLVREATQETQYF
TRBJ2-7,.,TRBD1,TRBV6-1,TGTGCCAGCAGGGATTCCGGGACAGGTCGCCACGAGCAGTACTTC,CASRDSGTGRHEQYF
TRBJ2-2,few,TRBD1,TRBV28,TGTGCCAGCAGTTTGGGGCAGGGGGCGATCGGGGAGCTGTTTTTT,CASSLGQGAIGELFF
TRBJ2-3,few,.,TRBV2,TGTGCCAGCTCGAACCTTGCTCCCCCAGATACGCAGTATTTT,CASSNLAPPDTQYF
TRBJ1-1,once,TRBD1,TRBV24-1,TGTGCCACACCCCAGGGGGGCGCATCTTCTGAAGCTTTCTTT,CATPQGGASSEAFF
TRBJ1-4,once,.,TRBV2,TGTGCCAGCAGCACCGGGACTAGCGGGAGTAATGAAAAACTGTTTTTT,CASSTGTSGSNEKLFF
TRBJ2-3,.,.,TRBV6-5,TGTGCCAGCAGTCGCCTGGGCGCTACGCAGTATTTT,CASSRLGATQYF
TRBJ1-1,.,TRBD1,TRBV28,TGTGCCAGCAGTTTAGTTCAGGGGGGGACTAACACTGAAGCTTTCTTT,CASSLVQGGTNTEAFF
TRBJ2-6,.,TRBD2,TRBV7-2,TGTGCCAGCAGCTTAGACATACTAGCGGGATCTGGTGGGGCCAACGTCCTGACTTTC,CASSLDILAGSGGANVLTF
TRBJ2-7,few,.,TRBV7-8,TGTGCCAGCAGCTTAGTCGGAGGCCGGGGCGAGCAGTACTTC,CASSLVGGRGEQYF
TRBJ1-5,.,.,TRBV24-1,TGCGCCACCAGTGACCCAGTCAGACCTCAGCCCCAGCATTTT,CATSDPVRPQPQHF
TRBJ2-4,.,.,TRBV7-2,TGTGCCAGCAGCTTAGAAAACATTCAGTACTTC,CASSLENIQYF
TRBJ2-1,few,.,TRBV20-1,TGCAGTGCTAGACTCGCGGGGCCGAAGAATGAGCAGTTCTTC,CSARLAGPKNEQFF
TRBJ2-1,few,.,TRBV20-1,TGCAGTGCTAGACCAAGGAGCGGAAGGAACATTTACAATGAGCAGTTCTTC,CSARPRSGRNIYNEQFF
TRBJ2-5,.,.,TRBV5-6,TGTGCCAGCAGCGGAAAATGGATCGGGCAAGAGACCCAGTACTTC,CASSGKWIGQETQYF
TRBJ2-5,.,TRBD1,TRBV15,TGTGCCACCAGCAGCTCGACAGGGGGGTCTTGGGGGACCCAGTACTTC,CATSSSTGGSWGTQYF
TRBJ1-1,.,.,TRBV25-1,TGTGCCAGCAGTGAATATCTTCAGGGGAGGACCACTGAAGCTTTCTTT,CASSEYLQGRTTEAFF
TRBJ1-4,many,TRBD1,TRBV6-5,TGTGCCAGCAGAGAGGGGACAGGGCGCCGATTTTTT,CASREGTGRRFF
TRBJ2-5,once,.,TRBV27,TGTGCCAGCAGTTTACTCGGAGGGCCTTGGGAGACCCAGTACTTC,CASSLLGGPWETQYF
TRBJ2-3,few,TRBD2,TRBV4-3,TGCGCCAGCAGCCCAACTACTAGCGGGATAGGTACGCAGTATTTT,CASSPTTSGIGTQYF
TRBJ1-4,.,TRBD1,TRBV20-1,TGCAGTGCTATCGACAGGGGGCTAGGGGAAAAACTGTTTTTT,CSAIDRGLGEKLFF
TRBJ1-4,few,.,TRBV20-1,TGCAGTGCTCCTCAACAGGACTATGAAAAACTGTTTTTT,CSAPQQDYEKLFF
TRBJ1-4,.,.,TRBV6-6,TGTGCCAGCAGTTACTCGTCTCTTGGGGAAAAACTGTTTTTT,CASSYSSLGEKLFF
TRBJ2-1,few,.,TRBV3-1,TGTGCCAGCAGCCAGGGGAGCTCCTACAATGAGCAGTTCTTC,CASSQGSSYNEQFF
TRBJ1-3,many,TRBD1,TRBV28,TGTGCCAGCAGTTCCCCCTCGACAGGGGAAGGAAACACCATATATTTT,CASSSPSTGEGNTIYF
TRBJ1-1,few,.,TRBV19,TGTGCCAGTAGTATACGGGGGATGAACACTGAAGCTTTCTTT,CASSIRGMNTEAFF
TRBJ1-5,.,.,TRBV21-1,TGTGCCAGCAGCATACGGTACAGGGAGATATGCAATCAGCCCCAGCATTTT,CASSIRYREICNQPQHF
TRBJ2-2,few,.,TRBV20-1,TGCAGTGCTAGAGTCCCTACGGGATTGGCCGGGGAGCTGTTTTTT,CSARVPTGLAGELFF
TRBJ2-1,.,TRBD2,TRBV20-1,TGCAGTGCTAAACCCCTACCGGGACTAGCTATTAATGAGCAGTTCTTC,CSAKPLPGLAINEQFF
TRBJ2-3,.,TRBD2,TRBV20-1,TGCAGTGCTAGTTGGTTAGCGGGAGTCGCAGATACGCAGTATTTT,CSASWLAGVADTQYF
TRBJ1-2,few,.,TRBV28,TGTGCTAGAAATATGGGATCCGTTAACTATGGCTACACCTTC,CARNMGSVNYGYTF
TRBJ1-1,few,.,TRBV20-1,TGCAGTGCTAGTAGGGGGATCTCTGAAGCTTTCTTT,CSASRGISEAFF
TRBJ2-3,.,TRBD2,TRBV15,TGTGCCACCAGCAGGGGCGGGGGTGCAGATACGCAGTATTTT,CATSRGGGADTQYF
TRBJ1-4,few,.,TRBV3-1,TGTGCCAGCAGCCAAGATGAAAAACTGTTTTTT,CASSQDEKLFF
TRBJ2-7,few,TRBD2,TRBV4-2,TGTGCCAGCAGCCAGAACGGAGCGGGGAGCTCCTACGAGCAGTACTTC,CASSQNGAGSSYEQYF
TRBJ2-3,once,.,TRBV7-9,TGTGCCAGCAGGGATGCAGATACGCAGTATTTT,CASRDADTQYF
TRBJ2-4,.,.,TRBV4-2,TGTGCCAGCAGCCAAGATATCTCCGGGTTAGCCAAAAACATTCAGTACTTC,CASSQDISGLAKNIQYF
TRBJ2-3,.,TRBD1,TRBV12-3/TRBV12-4,TGTGCCAGCAGTCCCGGACAGGGGGCAGATACGCAGTATTTT,CASSPGQGADTQYF